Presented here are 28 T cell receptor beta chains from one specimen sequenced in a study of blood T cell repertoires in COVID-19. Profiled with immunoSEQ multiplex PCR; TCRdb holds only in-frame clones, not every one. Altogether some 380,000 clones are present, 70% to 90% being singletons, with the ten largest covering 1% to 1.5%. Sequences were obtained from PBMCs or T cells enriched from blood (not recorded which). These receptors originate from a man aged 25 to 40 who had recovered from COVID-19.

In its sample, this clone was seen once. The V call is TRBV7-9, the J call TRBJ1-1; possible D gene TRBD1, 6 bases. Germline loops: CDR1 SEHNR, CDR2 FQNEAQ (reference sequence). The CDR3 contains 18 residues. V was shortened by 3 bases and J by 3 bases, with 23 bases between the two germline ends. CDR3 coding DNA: TGTGCCAGCAGCTTCATTTTTACGGGCGGACAGAGGGACACTGAAGCTTTCTTT. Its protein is CASSFIFTGGQRDTEAFF.

The DNA for the CDR3 is TGTGCCAGCTCCGGACAGAACTACGAGCAGTACTTC. Encoded protein: CASSGQNYEQYF. This chain links TRBV27 with TRBJ2-7; perhaps TRBD1 as D (6 bases). V was trimmed by 8 bases and J by 3 bases, leaving 11 bases between them. The CDR3 runs 12 residues. Germline V gene lookup returns CDR1 MNHEY and CDR2 SMNVEV (reference sequence).

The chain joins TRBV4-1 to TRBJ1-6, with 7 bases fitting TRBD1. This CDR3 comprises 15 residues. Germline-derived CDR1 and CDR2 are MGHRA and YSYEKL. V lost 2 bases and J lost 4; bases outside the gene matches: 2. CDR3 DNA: TGCGCCAGCAGCCAACCAGGGGGGTATAATTCACCCCTCCACTTT. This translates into CASSQPGGYNSPLHF.

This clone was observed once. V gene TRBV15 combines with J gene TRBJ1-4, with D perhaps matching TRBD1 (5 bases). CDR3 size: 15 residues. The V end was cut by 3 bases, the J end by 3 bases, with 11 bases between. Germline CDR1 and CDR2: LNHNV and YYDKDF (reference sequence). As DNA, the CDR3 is TGTGCCACCAGCAGGGCCTGGGGGGCTAATGAAAAACTGTTTTTT. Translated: CATSRAWGANEKLFF.

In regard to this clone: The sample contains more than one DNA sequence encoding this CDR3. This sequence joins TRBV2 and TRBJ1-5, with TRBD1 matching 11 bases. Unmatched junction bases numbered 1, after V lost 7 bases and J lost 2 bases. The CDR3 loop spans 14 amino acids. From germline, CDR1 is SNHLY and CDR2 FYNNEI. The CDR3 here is CASTGQGGNQPQHF. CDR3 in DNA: TGTGCCAGCACGGGACAGGGGGGCAATCAGCCCCAGCATTTT.

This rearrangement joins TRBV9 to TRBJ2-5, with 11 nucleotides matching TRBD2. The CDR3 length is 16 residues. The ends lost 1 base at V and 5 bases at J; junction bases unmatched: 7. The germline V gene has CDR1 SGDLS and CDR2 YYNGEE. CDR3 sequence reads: CASSVTSGGGGETQYF. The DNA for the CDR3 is TGTGCCAGCAGCGTAACTAGCGGGGGCGGAGGGGAGACCCAGTACTTC.

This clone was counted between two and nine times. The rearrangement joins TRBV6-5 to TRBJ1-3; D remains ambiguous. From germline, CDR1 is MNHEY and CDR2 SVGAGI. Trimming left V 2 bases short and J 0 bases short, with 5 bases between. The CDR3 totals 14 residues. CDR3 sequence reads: CASSYRSSGNTIYF. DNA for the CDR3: TGTGCCAGCAGTTACCGTAGCTCTGGAAACACCATATATTTT.

The CDR3 DNA sequence: TGTGCCAGCAGCTTAGTGGCAGGGATAGACACTGAAGCTTTCTTT. Its protein product is CASSLVAGIDTEAFF. The chain uses TRBV11-1 and TRBJ1-1; maybe TRBD1 (5 bases). Looked up from germline, CDR1 is SGHAT and CDR2 is FQDESV (reference sequence). The ends were cut back, 1 base at V and 3 bases at J, with 12 bases in the middle. The CDR3 length is 15 residues.

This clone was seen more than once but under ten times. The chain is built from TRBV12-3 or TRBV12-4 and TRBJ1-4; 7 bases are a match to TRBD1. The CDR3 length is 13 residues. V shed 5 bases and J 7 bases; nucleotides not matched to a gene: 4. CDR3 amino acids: CASSRQGGEKLFF. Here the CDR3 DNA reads TGTGCCAGCAGTCGCCAGGGGGGTGAAAAACTGTTTTTT.

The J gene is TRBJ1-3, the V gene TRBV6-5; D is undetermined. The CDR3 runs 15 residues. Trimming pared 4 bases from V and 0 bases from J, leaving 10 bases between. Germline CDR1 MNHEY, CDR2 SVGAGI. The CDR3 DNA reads TGTGCCAGCAGTTCAGGAATCCGCTCTGGAAACACCATATATTTT. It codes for CASSSGIRSGNTIYF.

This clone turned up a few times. Written as DNA, the CDR3 is TGTGCCAGCAGCCAGGGGTCCGGGGGTTTTGAGCCCCAGCATTTT. Translation: CASSQGSGGFEPQHF. The chain is built from TRBV4-2 and TRBJ1-5; weak D call: TRBD1 (5 bases). CDR3 length: 15 residues. The germline CDR1 and CDR2 sequences are LGHNA and YNFKEQ. The V end lost 3 bases, the J end lost 8 bases, and 17 bases lay between the germline ends.

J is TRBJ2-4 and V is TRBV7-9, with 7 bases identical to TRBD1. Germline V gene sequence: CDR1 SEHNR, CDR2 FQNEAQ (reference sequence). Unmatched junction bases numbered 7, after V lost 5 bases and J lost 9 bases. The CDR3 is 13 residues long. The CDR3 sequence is CASSAPTGFIQYF. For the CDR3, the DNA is TGTGCCAGCAGCGCCCCGACAGGGTTCATTCAGTACTTC.

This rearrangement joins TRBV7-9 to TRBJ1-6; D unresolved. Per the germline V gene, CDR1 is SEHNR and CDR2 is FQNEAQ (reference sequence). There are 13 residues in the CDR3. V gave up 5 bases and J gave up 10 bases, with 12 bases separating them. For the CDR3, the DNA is TGTGCCAGCAGCGCCCGGGTATACTCACCCCTCCACTTT. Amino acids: CASSARVYSPLHF.

CDR3 nucleotides: TGTGCCAGCAGTGGGGCCGATTTGGATCACGAGCAGTACTTC. It translates to CASSGADLDHEQYF. The chain employs TRBV27 and TRBJ2-7; tentatively, D is TRBD1 (5 bases). Trimming left V 5 bases short and J 5 bases short, with 16 bases between. The CDR3 extends over 14 amino acids. Germline V CDR1 and CDR2: MNHEY, SMNVEV (reference sequence).

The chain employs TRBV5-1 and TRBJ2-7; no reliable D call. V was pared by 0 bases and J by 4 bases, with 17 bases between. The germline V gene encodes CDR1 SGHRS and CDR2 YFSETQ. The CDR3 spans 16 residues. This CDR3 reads CASSLDASGTIYEQYF. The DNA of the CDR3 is TGCGCCAGCAGCTTGGATGCTAGTGGCACTATTTACGAGCAGTACTTC.

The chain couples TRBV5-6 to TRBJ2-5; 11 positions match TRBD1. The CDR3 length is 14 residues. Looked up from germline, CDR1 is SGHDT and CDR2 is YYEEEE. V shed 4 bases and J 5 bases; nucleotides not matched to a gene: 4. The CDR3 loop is CASSRDRGSETQYF. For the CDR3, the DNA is TGTGCCAGCAGCCGGGACAGGGGGAGTGAGACCCAGTACTTC.

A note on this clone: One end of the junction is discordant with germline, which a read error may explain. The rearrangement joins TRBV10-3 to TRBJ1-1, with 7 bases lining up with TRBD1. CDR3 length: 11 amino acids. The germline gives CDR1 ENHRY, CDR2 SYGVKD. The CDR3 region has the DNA TGTGCCATCAGTGAAGGGGACAGACATGGATTC. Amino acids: CAISEGDRHGF.

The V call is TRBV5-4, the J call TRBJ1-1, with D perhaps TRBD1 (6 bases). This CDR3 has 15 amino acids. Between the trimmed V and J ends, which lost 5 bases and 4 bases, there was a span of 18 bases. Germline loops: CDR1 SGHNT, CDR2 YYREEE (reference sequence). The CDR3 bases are TGTGCCAGCAGTCCGAACCACAGGGATATCACTGAAGCTTTCTTT. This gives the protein CASSPNHRDITEAFF.

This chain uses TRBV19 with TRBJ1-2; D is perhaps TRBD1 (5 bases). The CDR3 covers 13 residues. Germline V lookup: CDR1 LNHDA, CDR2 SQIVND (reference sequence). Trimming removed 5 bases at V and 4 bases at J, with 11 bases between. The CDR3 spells CASSPDGGYGYTF. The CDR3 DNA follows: TGTGCCAGTAGTCCGGACGGGGGCTATGGCTACACCTTC. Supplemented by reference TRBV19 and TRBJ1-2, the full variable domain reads DGGITQSPKYLFRKEGQNVTLSCEQNLNHDAMYWYRQDPGQGLRLIYYSQIVNDFQKGDIAEGYSVSREKKESFPLTVTSAQKNPTAFYLCASSPDGGYGYTFGSGTRLTVV.

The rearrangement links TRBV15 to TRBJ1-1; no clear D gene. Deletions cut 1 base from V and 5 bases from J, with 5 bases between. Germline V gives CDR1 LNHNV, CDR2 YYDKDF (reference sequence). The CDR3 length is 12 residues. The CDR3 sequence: CATSRAGTEAFF. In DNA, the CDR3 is TGTGCCACCAGCAGAGCGGGGACTGAAGCTTTCTTT.

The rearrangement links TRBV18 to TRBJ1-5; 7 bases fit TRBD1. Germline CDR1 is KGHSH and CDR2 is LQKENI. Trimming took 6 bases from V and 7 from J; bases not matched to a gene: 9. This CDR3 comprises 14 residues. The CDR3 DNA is TGTGCCAGCTCCCAGGGACAGCAAGTGCAGCCCCAGCATTTT. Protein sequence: CASSQGQQVQPQHF.

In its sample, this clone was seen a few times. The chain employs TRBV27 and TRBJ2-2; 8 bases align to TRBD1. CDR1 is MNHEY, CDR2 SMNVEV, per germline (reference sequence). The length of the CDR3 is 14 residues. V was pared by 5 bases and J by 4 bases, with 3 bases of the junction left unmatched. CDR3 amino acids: CASSKDRATGELFF. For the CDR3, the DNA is TGTGCCAGCAGTAAGGACAGGGCCACCGGGGAGCTGTTTTTT.

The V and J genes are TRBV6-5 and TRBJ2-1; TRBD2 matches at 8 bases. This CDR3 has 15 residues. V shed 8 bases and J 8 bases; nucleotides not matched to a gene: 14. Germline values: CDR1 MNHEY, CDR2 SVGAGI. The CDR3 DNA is TGTGCCAGCTCACCCGCGACGGGGGGGGCTTATGAGCAGTTCTTC. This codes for CASSPATGGAYEQFF.

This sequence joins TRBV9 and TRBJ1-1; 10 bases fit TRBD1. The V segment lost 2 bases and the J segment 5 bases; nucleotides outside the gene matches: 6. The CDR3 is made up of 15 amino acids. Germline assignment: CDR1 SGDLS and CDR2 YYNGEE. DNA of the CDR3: TGTGCCAGCAGCGTTGACGGACAGGGGGGGACTGAAGCTTTCTTT. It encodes CASSVDGQGGTEAFF.

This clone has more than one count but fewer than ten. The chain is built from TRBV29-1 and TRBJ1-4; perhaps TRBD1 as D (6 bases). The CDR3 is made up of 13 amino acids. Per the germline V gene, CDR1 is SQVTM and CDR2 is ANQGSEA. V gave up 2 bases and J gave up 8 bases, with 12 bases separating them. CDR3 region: CSVEWGPREKLFF. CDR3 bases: TGCAGCGTTGAATGGGGGCCGAGAGAAAAACTGTTTTTT.

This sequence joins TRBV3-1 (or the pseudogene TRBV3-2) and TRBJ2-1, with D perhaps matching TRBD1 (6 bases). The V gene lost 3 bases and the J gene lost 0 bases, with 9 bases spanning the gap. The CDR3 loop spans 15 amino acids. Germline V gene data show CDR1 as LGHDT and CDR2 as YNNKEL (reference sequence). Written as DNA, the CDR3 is TGTGCCAGCAGCCAGGGACAACACTCCTACAATGAGCAGTTCTTC. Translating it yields CASSQGQHSYNEQFF.

For the CDR3, the DNA is TGTGCCAGCAGCTTACAAGCGGCCCCGGGAGATACGCAGTATTTT. As protein: CASSLQAAPGDTQYF. The chain joins TRBV7-2 to TRBJ2-3; D may be TRBD2 (5 bases). Germline lookup yields CDR1 SGHTA and CDR2 FQGNSA. The germline V and J ends were trimmed by 2 bases and 5 bases, with 14 bases remaining between them. CDR3 length: 15 amino acids.

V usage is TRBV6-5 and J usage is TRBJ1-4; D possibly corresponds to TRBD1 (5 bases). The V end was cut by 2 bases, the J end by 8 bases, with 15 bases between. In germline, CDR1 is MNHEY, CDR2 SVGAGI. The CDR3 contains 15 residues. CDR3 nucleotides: TGTGCCAGCAGTTACGCCGGGACGGGAGGGGAAAAACTGTTTTTT. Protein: CASSYAGTGGEKLFF.